Reported below is one T cell receptor beta chain. Its antigen is unidentified. The sample is drawn from a study of identifying expanded T cells in peripheral blood. Study observations and caveats: Differentially abundant clones: about 1.2 between replicates, about 15 at 2 to 3 weeks, under 25 at four.

CDR1 and CDR2 (germline): SGHNT, YYREEE (reference sequence). The CDR3 runs to 15 residues. The ends lost 3 bases at V and 5 bases at J; junction bases unmatched: 9. TCRdb keeps only in-frame clones here, not all; method: immunoSEQ multiplex PCR. The data show approximately 58,000 clones, around four fifths seen once. This TCR was recovered from a person aged 18 to 75 in good health. The chain joins TRBV5-4 to TRBJ1-1, with 8 bases that match TRBD1. Sequencing was done on a sample of blood. This chain's CDR3 is CASSSGQGRATEAFF. For the CDR3, the DNA is TGTGCCAGCAGCTCCGGACAGGGAAGGGCGACTGAAGCTTTCTTT.